One sample yielded the 14 T cell receptor beta chains listed below, sequenced in a study of blood T cell repertoires in COVID-19. TCRdb's copy holds only in-frame clones and misses some; the assay was immunoSEQ multiplex PCR. The table shows around 86,000 clones, with 75% to 90% occurring only once. Source material: peripheral blood. The origin of the receptors is an elderly man with acute or convalescent COVID-19.

This chain joins TRBV11-3 and TRBJ2-5; 7 bases line up with TRBD2. The V segment lost 5 bases and the J segment 4 bases; nucleotides outside the gene matches: 1. The CDR3 spans 12 residues. CDR1 is SGHNT and CDR2 is YENEEA in the germline V gene. The CDR3 sequence is CASSREGETQYF. In DNA form, the CDR3 reads TGTGCCAGCAGCAGGGAGGGAGAGACCCAGTACTTC.

The genes are TRBV7-2 and TRBJ1-3; 7 bases are shared with TRBD1. With V trimmed by 5 bases and J by 0 bases, 7 bases remained unmatched. CDR1 and CDR2 from the germline V gene are SGHTA and FQGNSA. The CDR3 length is 16 residues. DNA for the CDR3: TGTGCCAGCAGCGTGGGGACAGTCCTCTCTGGAAACACCATATATTTT. Translating it yields CASSVGTVLSGNTIYF.

CDR3 protein: CASSTGGWTYEQYF. The CDR3 nucleotides are TGTGCCAGTAGTACAGGGGGCTGGACCTACGAGCAGTACTTC. V gene TRBV19 combines with J gene TRBJ2-7; 8 nucleotides agree with TRBD1. V gave up 4 bases and J gave up 2 bases; unmatched junction bases: 4. From germline, CDR1 is LNHDA and CDR2 SQIVND (reference sequence). This CDR3 is 14 amino acids long. Full variable domain (outside the CDR3, taken from reference TRBV19 and TRBJ2-7): DGGITQSPKYLFRKEGQNVTLSCEQNLNHDAMYWYRQDPGQGLRLIYYSQIVNDFQKGDIAEGYSVSREKKESFPLTVTSAQKNPTAFYLCASSTGGWTYEQYFGPGTRLTVT.

In its sample, this clone was seen a few times. The gene calls are TRBV29-1 and TRBJ2-1; 7 bases match TRBD1. The CDR3 is 13 amino acids. Per the germline V gene, CDR1 is SQVTM and CDR2 is ANQGSEA. Unmatched junction bases numbered 7, after V lost 8 bases and J lost 3 bases. The CDR3 DNA sequence: TGCAGCATATCCGGGACAGACTACAATGAGCAGTTCTTC. Protein sequence: CSISGTDYNEQFF.

DNA for the CDR3: TGTGCCAGCCTACCCGGGGTCCCTCACGGAGGCTACACCTTC. Encoded protein: CASLPGVPHGGYTF. This chain joins TRBV6-5 and TRBJ1-2; no firm D call. This CDR3 has 14 residues. Between the trimmed V and J ends, which lost 8 bases and 8 bases, there was a span of 21 bases. CDR1 MNHEY and CDR2 SVGAGI come from the germline V gene.

The chain recombines TRBV15 with TRBJ1-5, with D perhaps matching TRBD1 (6 bases). The CDR3 contains 15 residues. Trimming removed 0 bases from V and 7 bases from J, with 13 bases in between. In germline, CDR1 is LNHNV, CDR2 YYDKDF (reference sequence). The CDR3 reads CATSRDVGDNQPQHF. The DNA of the CDR3 is TGTGCCACCAGCAGAGATGTGGGGGACAACCAGCCCCAGCATTTT.

This clone was seen a handful of times. The chain carries TRBV6-6 and TRBJ2-7; 7 bases align to TRBD1. Germline V gene lookup returns CDR1 MNHNY and CDR2 SVGAGI (reference sequence). The CDR3 consists of 17 residues. Unmatched junction bases numbered 13, after V lost 5 bases and J lost 0 bases. This chain's CDR3 is CASSPGTVHFSSYEQYF. The CDR3 DNA is TGTGCCAGCAGTCCCGGGACAGTACATTTCAGCTCCTACGAGCAGTACTTC.

The chain links TRBV11-3 to TRBJ2-1; 10 nucleotides match TRBD2. The V segment lost 1 base and the J segment 8 bases; nucleotides outside the gene matches: 14. The CDR3 is 18 amino acids. Germline V gene sequence: CDR1 SGHNT, CDR2 YENEEA. The CDR3 nucleotides read TGTGCCAGCAGCTTAGTGGTGGGAGCGGGAGGGGTCGGTGATGAGCAGTTCTTC. As protein: CASSLVVGAGGVGDEQFF.

The chain joins TRBV12-3 or TRBV12-4 to TRBJ2-7, with 7 bases matching TRBD1. CDR3 length: 12 residues. V shed 4 bases, J shed 9 bases, and the junction held 6 bases outside the gene matches. This CDR3 reads CASSSVRGRQYF. For the CDR3, the DNA is TGTGCCAGCAGTTCTGTGAGGGGGCGGCAGTACTTC.

The chain couples TRBV21-1 to TRBJ1-5. TRBV21-1 has pseudogene status. This CDR3 contains 18 residues. CDR3 residues: CASSTGGLGRLSNQPQHF. DNA for the CDR3: TGTGCCAGCAGCACGGGGGGTTTGGGACGGTTAAGCAATCAGCCCCAGCATTTT.

The rearrangement joins TRBV28 to TRBJ2-2, with 10 bases that match TRBD1. CDR1 MDHEN and CDR2 SYDVKM come from the germline V gene. The length of the CDR3 is 15 residues. Unmatched junction bases numbered 4, after V lost 5 bases and J lost 4 bases. CDR3 coding DNA: TGTGCCAGCAGTCTGCGGACAGGGGGCACCGGGGAGCTGTTTTTT. Translation: CASSLRTGGTGELFF.

This rearrangement joins TRBV6-5 to TRBJ2-7; a weak D match, TRBD1 (5 bases). Germline V gene data show CDR1 as MNHEY and CDR2 as SVGAGI. V lost 6 bases, J lost 5 bases, and 17 bases lay in between. The CDR3 runs 14 residues. The CDR3, as DNA: TGTGCCAGCAGACAGAATTACAGGACCAACGAGCAGTACTTC. It codes for CASRQNYRTNEQYF.

The rearrangement links TRBV29-1 to TRBJ2-5; 9 bases agree with TRBD1. The germline CDR1 and CDR2 sequences are SQVTM and ANQGSEA. The CDR3 sequence is 15 residues long. V shed 6 bases and J 5 bases; nucleotides not matched to a gene: 13. The CDR3 loop reads CSVGTDRGLSETQYF. As DNA, the CDR3 is TGCAGCGTGGGGACCGACAGGGGGTTGAGTGAGACCCAGTACTTC.

The chain has TRBV7-3 and TRBJ2-1; weak D call: TRBD2 (5 bases). Trimming removed 2 bases at V and 3 bases at J, with 8 bases between. Germline V lookup: CDR1 SGHTA, CDR2 FQGTGA. This CDR3 comprises 14 residues. In DNA, the CDR3 is TGTGCCAGCAGCTTATCTAGCTTCTACAATGAGCAGTTCTTC. Its protein is CASSLSSFYNEQFF.